These 26 T cell receptor beta chains share one sample of origin, sequenced in a study of molecular identifiers for immune sequencing clone quantification. TCRdb reanalysed the PCR reads using MiXCR and keeps one entry per CDR3 protein. This table holds roughly 320,000 distinct CDR3 sequences, 20% to 25% found once. Sequencing used naive CD8+ T cells from blood, with Jurkat cell RNA spiked in. Subset described: FACS-sorted CD8+CD4-CCR7+CD45RA+ naive T cells. All receptors derive from a human donor in good health. Some libraries in this study had Jurkat cell RNA spiked in.

This clonotype was counted at least ten times. The rearrangement uses TRBV7-9 and TRBJ1-3; D not resolved. V was trimmed by 8 bases and J by 0 bases, leaving 11 bases between them. The V gene's germline CDR1 is SEHNR and CDR2 FQNEAQ (reference sequence). The CDR3 contains 14 residues. The chain's CDR3 is CASLDGNSGNTIYF. Written as DNA, the CDR3 is TGTGCCAGCCTGGACGGGAACTCTGGAAACACCATATATTTT.

The chain recombines TRBV11-1 with TRBJ2-7; TRBD2 is a possible D gene (5 bases). Per the germline V gene, CDR1 is SGHAT and CDR2 is FQDESV (reference sequence). The V end lost 5 bases, the J end lost 4 bases, and 18 bases lay between the germline ends. The CDR3 consists of 15 residues. The CDR3 DNA reads as TGTGCCAGCAGCCGCGGTGCGAGGGAGATTTACGAGCAGTACTTC. Protein sequence: CASSRGAREIYEQYF.

The table lists this clonotype with many counts. V is TRBV7-8 and J is TRBJ2-3, with 7 nucleotides matching TRBD1. Germline lookup yields CDR1 SGHVS and CDR2 FQNEAQ. The CDR3 consists of 19 residues. J was trimmed by 3 bases and V by 7 bases; bases with no gene match: 22. CDR3 amino acids: CASIFPGSLEGGSTDTQYF. CDR3 DNA: TGTGCCAGCATCTTTCCCGGGTCCCTGGAAGGGGGCAGTACAGATACGCAGTATTTT.

This clonotype was observed many times. V gene TRBV12-3 or TRBV12-4 combines with J gene TRBJ1-1; D gene ambiguous. The ends were cut back, 3 bases at V and 8 bases at J, with 7 bases in the middle. This CDR3 comprises 11 residues. The CDR3 nucleotides read TGTGCCAGCAGTTTTGGGGAAGAAGCTTTCTTT. Its translation is CASSFGEEAFF.

This clonotype was observed at least ten times. The chain joins TRBV20-1 to TRBJ2-7; D may match TRBD1 or TRBD2 (6 bases each). Trimming stripped 6 bases from V and 4 bases from J, with 10 bases between. Germline CDR1 and CDR2: DFQATT and SNEGSKA (reference sequence). CDR3 length: 11 residues. The CDR3 coding sequence is TGCAGTGCCGGGGGCAGTTACGAGCAGTACTTC. Protein sequence: CSAGGSYEQYF.

Comment on this clonotype: A much more abundant neighbour one base away suggests this may be a read error. Since no conserved phenylalanine or tryptophan closes the CDR3, a read error is the likely cause. V gene TRBV7-9 combines with J gene TRBJ2-3; the match to TRBD1 covers 9 bases. V shed 6 bases and J 3 bases; nucleotides not matched to a gene: 13. The CDR3 runs 17 residues. Per germline, CDR1 SEHNR and CDR2 FQNEAQ (reference sequence). DNA of the CDR3: TGTGCCAGCAGTCGGATAGGGACAGGGCTTGGAACAGATACGCAGTATGTT. This sequence encodes CASSRIGTGLGTDTQYV.

With regard to this clonotype: A much more abundant neighbour one base away suggests this may be a read error. V and J are TRBV6-2 or TRBV6-3 and TRBJ1-2, with TRBD1 as a possible D gene (5 bases). Germline V CDR1 and CDR2: MNHEY, SVGEGT. The CDR3 consists of 14 residues. DNA for the CDR3: TGTGCCAGCAGTTACTGGACAATTCAACCGGGCTACATCTTC. Amino acids: CASSYWTIQPGYIF.

This clonotype was counted only a few times. The rearrangement joins TRBV29-1 to TRBJ2-7; 9 bases map to TRBD2. CDR1 and CDR2 from the germline V gene are SQVTM and ANQGSEA. This CDR3 is built from 16 residues. Trimming cost V 1 base and J 1 base; bases outside gene matches: 8. The CDR3 spells CSVEVLLAGSSYEQYF. The CDR3 DNA reads as TGCAGCGTTGAAGTCCTCCTAGCGGGATCTTCCTACGAGCAGTACTTC.

This clonotype was seen ten or more times. V and J are TRBV7-9 and TRBJ2-7; no clear D gene. The V gene's germline CDR1 is SEHNR and CDR2 FQNEAQ (reference sequence). The CDR3 contains 15 residues. The germline V and J ends were trimmed by 5 bases and 2 bases, with 16 bases remaining between them. CDR3 region: CASSRTADTTYEQYF. The CDR3 nucleotides are TGTGCCAGCAGCCGTACTGCTGACACCACCTACGAGCAGTACTTC. The variable domain in full, completed from reference TRBV7-9 and TRBJ2-7, reads DTGVSQNPRHKITKRGQNVTFRCDPISEHNRLYWYRQTLGQGPEFLTYFQNEAQLEKSRLLSDRFSAERPKGSFSTLEIQRTEQGDSAMYLCASSRTADTTYEQYFGPGTRLTVT.

This clonotype has a handful of counts. This sequence joins TRBV12-2 and TRBJ2-3; the table assigns TRBD1, which was not confirmed against the DNA. TRBV12-2 is reported as a pseudogene. The CDR3 is 17 residues long. The CDR3 protein is CASRQAETEPLTDTQYF. The CDR3 DNA follows: TGTGCAAGTCGCCAAGCAGAGACAGAACCCCTAACAGATACGCAGTATTTT.

CDR3 region: CASARDRKNTGELFF. The CDR3 DNA reads as TGTGCCAGCGCCCGGGACAGAAAGAACACCGGGGAGCTGTTTTTT. V is TRBV6-1 and J is TRBJ2-2; 7 bases align to TRBD1. Germline CDR1 and CDR2: MNHNS and SASEGT. Germline trimming cut 8 bases from V and 1 base from J; bases unmatched to any gene: 7. This CDR3 is 15 amino acids long.

This clonotype was seen only a few times. The gene calls are TRBV5-1 and TRBJ1-1, with 9 nucleotides matching TRBD1. Germline V gene sequence: CDR1 SGHRS, CDR2 YFSETQ. The CDR3 extends over 15 amino acids. The J segment lost 6 bases and the V segment lost 2 bases, leaving 8 bases of the junction unmatched. The CDR3 DNA reads as TGCGCCAGCAGCTTTGGAACAGGGGGCGCCTCTGAAGCTTTCTTT. Amino acids: CASSFGTGGASEAFF.

The sample holds many counts of this clonotype. The chain has TRBV4-3 and TRBJ2-1; D call uncertain. Deletions cut 0 bases from V and 2 bases from J, with 8 bases between. CDR1 is LGHNA, CDR2 YSLEER, per germline. The CDR3 has 15 residues. The CDR3 region is CASSQDAVTYNEQFF. The CDR3 DNA sequence: TGCGCCAGCAGCCAAGATGCGGTGACCTACAATGAGCAGTTCTTC.

Notes on this clonotype: Since a much larger clone is just one base distant, this may be a read error. The chain links TRBV5-6 to TRBJ2-7, with 7 bases matching TRBD1. V was pared by 0 bases and J by 6 bases, with 9 bases of the junction left unmatched. The length of the CDR3 is 15 residues. CDR1 and CDR2 (germline): SGHDT, YYEEEE. The CDR3 region has the DNA TGTGCCAGCAGCTTGGCCGTCAGGGGGTCCGGCGAGCAGTACTTC. It translates to CASSLAVRGSGEQYF.

This clonotype was detected many times. The rearrangement joins TRBV12-3 or TRBV12-4 to TRBJ1-2; D is uncertain. The CDR3 is made up of 14 amino acids. V was cut by 6 bases and J by 4 bases, with 15 bases left in between. CDR3 region: CASRGPGVSYGYTF. The CDR3 bases are TGTGCCAGCAGAGGGCCCGGGGTTTCCTATGGCTACACCTTC.

Of note for this clonotype: This may be a read error, as it is one base from a much larger clone. The V call is TRBV7-9, the J call TRBJ2-5, with 12 bases aligning to TRBD2. V lost 5 bases to trimming and J lost 9 bases; unmatched junction nucleotides: 19. Per germline, CDR1 SEHNR and CDR2 FQNEAQ (reference sequence). This CDR3 has 18 amino acids. The CDR3 coding sequence is TGTGCCAGCAGCCCCCAGACGGGGACTAGCGGGCCGAAGGAGGCCCAGTACTTC. It specifies CASSPQTGTSGPKEAQYF.

The count of this clonotype is one. With a much larger clone just one base away, this may be a read error. The V call is TRBV12-3 or TRBV12-4, the J call TRBJ2-4; 9 bases map to TRBD2. With 5 bases clipped from V and 0 bases from J, the junction kept 2 bases outside the gene matches. The CDR3 runs 15 residues. In nucleotides, the CDR3 is TGTGCCAGCAGTCCTAGCGGGGAAGCCAAAAACATTCAGTACTTC. Its protein product is CASSPSGEAKNIQYF.

The chain couples TRBV11-3 to TRBJ2-1, with unresolved D. Germline V CDR1 and CDR2: SGHNT, YENEEA. V was clipped by 5 bases and J by 0 bases, with 2 bases between them. CDR3 length equals 12 residues. This CDR3 is CASSTSYNEQFF. The CDR3 DNA follows: TGTGCCAGCAGCACCTCCTACAATGAGCAGTTCTTC.

This clonotype has at least ten counts. This chain links TRBV5-1 with TRBJ1-1, with D tentatively TRBD1 (6 bases). Deletions cut 4 bases from V and 3 bases from J, with 10 bases between. Germline CDR1 is SGHRS and CDR2 is YFSETQ. There are 13 residues in the CDR3. CDR3 in amino acids: CASSATGYTEAFF. The CDR3 region has the DNA TGCGCCAGCAGCGCAACAGGGTACACTGAAGCTTTCTTT.

J is TRBJ2-1 and V is TRBV11-2; D may be TRBD2 (5 bases). The V end lost 4 bases, the J end lost 8 bases, and 18 bases lay between the germline ends. Germline V gene sequence: CDR1 SGHAT, CDR2 FQNNGV. The CDR3 extends over 15 amino acids. The chain's CDR3 is CASSSTAGVVDEQFF. CDR3 DNA: TGTGCCAGCAGCTCCACAGCCGGGGTAGTCGATGAGCAGTTCTTC.

The chain combines TRBV12-3 or TRBV12-4 with TRBJ1-1; D gene unclear. Trimming removed 4 bases at V and 10 bases at J, with 13 bases between. There are 12 residues in the CDR3. CDR3: CASSWGTTAAFF. CDR3 coding DNA: TGTGCCAGCAGTTGGGGAACTACGGCAGCTTTCTTT.

This clonotype has just a few counts. This chain links TRBV19 with TRBJ2-3; D is unclear. Germline values: CDR1 LNHDA, CDR2 SQIVND (reference sequence). V lost 2 bases, J lost 2 bases, and 8 bases lay in between. The CDR3 consists of 14 residues. For the CDR3, the DNA is TGTGCCAGTAGTATATCCGGAAACACAGATACGCAGTATTTT. It encodes CASSISGNTDTQYF.

Many counts were recorded for this clonotype. For the CDR3, the DNA is TGTGCCAGCAGCTTAGGTAGCAATCAGCCCCAGCATTTT. Translation gives CASSLGSNQPQHF. This chain links TRBV6-5 with TRBJ1-5; D unclear. V gave up 6 bases and J gave up 0 bases, with 6 bases separating them. Looked up from germline, CDR1 is MNHEY and CDR2 is SVGAGI. The CDR3 is 13 amino acids.

This clonotype was recorded at least ten times. The J gene is TRBJ2-3, the V gene TRBV30; 8 bases map to TRBD2. This CDR3 comprises 12 residues. The trim removed 7 bases at V and 3 bases at J, leaving 3 bases unmatched. CDR1 and CDR2 (germline): GTSNPN, SVGIG (reference sequence). CDR3 sequence: CASERETDTQYF. CDR3 DNA sequence: TGTGCCTCCGAGCGGGAGACAGATACGCAGTATTTT.

In its sample, this clonotype was seen many times. This chain uses TRBV7-9 with TRBJ2-3; D is undetermined. V lost 7 bases, J lost 2 bases, and 10 bases lay in between. The CDR3 is 13 amino acids. Germline V lookup: CDR1 SEHNR, CDR2 FQNEAQ (reference sequence). CDR3 nucleotides: TGTGCCAGCAACACAAAAGTCACAGATACGCAGTATTTT. Translated, it gives CASNTKVTDTQYF.

Concerning this clonotype itself: A much larger clone lies one base from this, so it may be a read error. CDR3 nucleotide sequence: TGTGCCTGCGGCGGGACAGGGGGCGATTGGGCCAACGTCCTGACTTTC. Its protein is CACGGTGGDWANVLTF. The V and J genes are TRBV9 and TRBJ2-6; 12 bases align to TRBD1. The CDR3 is 16 amino acids. V lost 10 bases and J lost 5; bases outside the gene matches: 10. CDR1 SGDLS and CDR2 YYNGEE come from the germline V gene.